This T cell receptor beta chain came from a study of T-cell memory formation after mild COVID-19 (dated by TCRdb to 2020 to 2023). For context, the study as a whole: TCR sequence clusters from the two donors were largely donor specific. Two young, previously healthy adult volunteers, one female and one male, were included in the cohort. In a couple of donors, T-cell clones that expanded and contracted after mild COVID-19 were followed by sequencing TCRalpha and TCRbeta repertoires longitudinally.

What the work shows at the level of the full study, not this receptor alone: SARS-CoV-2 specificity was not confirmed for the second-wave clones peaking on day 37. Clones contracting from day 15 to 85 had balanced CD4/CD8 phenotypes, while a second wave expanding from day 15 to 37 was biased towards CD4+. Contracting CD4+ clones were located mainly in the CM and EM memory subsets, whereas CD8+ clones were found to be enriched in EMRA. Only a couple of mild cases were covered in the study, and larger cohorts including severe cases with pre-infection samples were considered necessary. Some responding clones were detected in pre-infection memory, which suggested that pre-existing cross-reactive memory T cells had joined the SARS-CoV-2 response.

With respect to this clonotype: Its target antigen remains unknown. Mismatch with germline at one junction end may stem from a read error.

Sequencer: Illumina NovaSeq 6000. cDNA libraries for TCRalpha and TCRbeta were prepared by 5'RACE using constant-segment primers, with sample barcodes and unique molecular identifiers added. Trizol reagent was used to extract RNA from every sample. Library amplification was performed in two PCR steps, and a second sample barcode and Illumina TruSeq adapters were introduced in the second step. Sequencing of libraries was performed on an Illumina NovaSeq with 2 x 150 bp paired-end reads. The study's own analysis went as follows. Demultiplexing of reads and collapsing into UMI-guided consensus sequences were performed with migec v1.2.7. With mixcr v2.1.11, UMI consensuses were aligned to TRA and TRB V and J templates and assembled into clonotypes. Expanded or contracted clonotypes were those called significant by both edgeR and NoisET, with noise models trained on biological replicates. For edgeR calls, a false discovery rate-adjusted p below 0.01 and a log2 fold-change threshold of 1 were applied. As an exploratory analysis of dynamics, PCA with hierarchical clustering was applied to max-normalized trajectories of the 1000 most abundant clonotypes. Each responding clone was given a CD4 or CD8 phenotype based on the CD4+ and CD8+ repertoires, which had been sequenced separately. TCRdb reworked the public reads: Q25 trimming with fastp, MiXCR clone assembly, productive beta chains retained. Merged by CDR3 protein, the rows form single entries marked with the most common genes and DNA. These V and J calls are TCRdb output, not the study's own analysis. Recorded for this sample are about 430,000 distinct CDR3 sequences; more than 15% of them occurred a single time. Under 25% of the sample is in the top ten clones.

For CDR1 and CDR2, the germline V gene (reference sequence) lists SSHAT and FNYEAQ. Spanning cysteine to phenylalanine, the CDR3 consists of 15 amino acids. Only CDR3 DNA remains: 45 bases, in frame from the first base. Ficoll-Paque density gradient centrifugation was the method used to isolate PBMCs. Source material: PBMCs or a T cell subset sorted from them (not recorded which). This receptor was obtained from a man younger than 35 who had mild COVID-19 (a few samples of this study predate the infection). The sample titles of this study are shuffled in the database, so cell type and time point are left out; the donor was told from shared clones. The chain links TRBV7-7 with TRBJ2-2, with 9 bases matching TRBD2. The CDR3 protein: CASSGSGGGTGELFF. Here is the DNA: TGTGCTAGCAGCGGTAGCGGGGGAGGCACCGGGGAGCTGTTTTTT.